One T cell receptor (beta chain) is described in this entry. Here immunoSEQ multiplex PCR was the method, and the copy in TCRdb shows in-frame clones only, minus some. Among roughly 2,500,000 clones listed, approximately 93% were seen once. The data belong to a study of shared clonotypes between healthy human individuals. Germline V gene lookup returns CDR1 SGHRS and CDR2 YFSETQ. The ends were cut back, 0 bases at V and 2 bases at J, with 8 bases in the middle. The CDR3 contains 14 residues. Material for sequencing was naive CD4+ T cells from PBMCs. This sample's subset: CD45RA+ positively selected. The V call is TRBV5-1, the J call TRBJ1-1; D uncertain. This receptor was identified in a young man in good health. Some clones in this sample may be carry-over from other donors' samples. CDR3 DNA sequence: TGCGCCAGCAGCTTGGATGGGTTCAACACTGAAGCTTTCTTT. This codes for CASSLDGFNTEAFF. Full variable domain (outside the CDR3, taken from reference TRBV5-1 and TRBJ1-1): KAGVTQTPRYLIKTRGQQVTLSCSPISGHRSVSWYQQTPGQGLQFLFEYFSETQRNKGNFPGRFSGRQFSNSRSEMNVSTLELGDSALYLCASSLDGFNTEAFFGQGTRLTVV.